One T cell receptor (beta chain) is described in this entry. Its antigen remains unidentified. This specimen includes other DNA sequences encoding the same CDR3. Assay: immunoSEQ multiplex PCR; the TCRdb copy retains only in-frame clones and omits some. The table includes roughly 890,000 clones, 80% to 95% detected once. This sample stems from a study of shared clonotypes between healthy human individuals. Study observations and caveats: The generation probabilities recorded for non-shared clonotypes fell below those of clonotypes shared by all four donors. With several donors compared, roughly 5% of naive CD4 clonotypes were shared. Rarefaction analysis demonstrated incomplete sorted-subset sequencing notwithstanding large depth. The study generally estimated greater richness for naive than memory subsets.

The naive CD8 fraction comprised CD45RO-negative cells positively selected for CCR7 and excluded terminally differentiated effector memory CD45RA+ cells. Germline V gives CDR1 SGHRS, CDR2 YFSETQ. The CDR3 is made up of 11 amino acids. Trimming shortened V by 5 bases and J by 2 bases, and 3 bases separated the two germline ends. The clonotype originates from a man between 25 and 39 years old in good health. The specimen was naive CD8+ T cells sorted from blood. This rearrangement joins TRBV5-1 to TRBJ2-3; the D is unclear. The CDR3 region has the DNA TGCGCCAGCAGATCCACAGATACGCAGTATTTT. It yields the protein CASRSTDTQYF.